Below are 9 T cell receptor beta chains sequenced from a single sample in a study of cytomegalovirus exposure and HLA in healthy donors. Both 60 Vbeta primers and 13 Jbeta primers went into the PCR. The repertoire was sequenced with immunoSEQ multiplex PCR; TCRdb's copy has only in-frame clones and lacks some. Among 130,000 or so clones, approximately 82% were seen once, and the ten largest hold 1.9%. Material: PBMCs. Receptor source: a woman aged 35 to 49 in good health and CMV-seronegative.

The genes are TRBV13 and TRBJ2-2; TRBD1 agrees at 9 bases. The CDR3 is 15 amino acids. The V gene end was trimmed by 5 bases and the J gene end by 7 bases; junction bases not matched to a gene: 8. CDR1 is PRHDT, CDR2 FYEKMQ, per germline (reference sequence). The CDR3 protein is CASSSWDRAVGELFF. In DNA form, the CDR3 reads TGTGCCAGCAGCAGCTGGGACAGGGCGGTCGGGGAGCTGTTTTTT.

The chain carries TRBV11-2 and TRBJ2-7; D might be TRBD1 (6 bases). The germline gives CDR1 SGHAT, CDR2 FQNNGV. V lost 6 bases and J 0 bases, leaving 18 bases between the germline ends. The CDR3 loop spans 16 amino acids. CDR3 protein: CASSFGRDTYSYEQYF. In nucleotides, the CDR3 is TGTGCCAGCAGTTTCGGTAGGGACACTTACTCCTACGAGCAGTACTTC.

The rearrangement joins TRBV27 to TRBJ2-5; 9 bases map to TRBD2. After removal of 5 bases from V and 9 bases from J, the junction contained 19 bases not matched to a gene. CDR3 size: 17 residues. The germline V gene has CDR1 MNHEY and CDR2 SMNVEV (reference sequence). DNA for the CDR3: TGTGCCAGCAGTCCACACTCCCCTATAGCGGGAGCTTCGTCCCAGTACTTC. This gives the protein CASSPHSPIAGASSQYF.

The chain couples TRBV2 to TRBJ1-6, with 9 positions matching TRBD1. The CDR3 length is 15 residues. Germline V gives CDR1 SNHLY, CDR2 FYNNEI. V was clipped by 4 bases and J by 9 bases; unmatched bases: 7. This chain's CDR3 is CASSVEGQGASPLHF. The DNA of the CDR3 is TGTGCCAGCAGTGTTGAGGGACAGGGAGCTTCACCCCTCCACTTT. Based on the CDR3 plus reference TRBV2 and TRBJ1-6, the full variable domain is EPEVTQTPSHQVTQMGQEVILRCVPISNHLYFYWYRQILGQKVEFLVSFYNNEISEKSEIFDDQFSVERPDGSNFTLKIRSTKLEDSAMYFCASSVEGQGASPLHFGNGTRLTVT.

This clone has only a few counts. The CDR3 nucleotides read TGTGCCAGTACTCCCGACAGGGGTGCAAAAACCTTCTATGGCTACACCTTC. As protein: CASTPDRGAKTFYGYTF. The rearrangement uses TRBV19 and TRBJ1-2; TRBD1 matches at 8 bases. The CDR3 contains 17 residues. V lost 7 bases, J lost 4 bases, and 17 bases stayed unmatched. Germline V gene sequence: CDR1 LNHDA, CDR2 SQIVND (reference sequence).

This chain links TRBV7-2 with TRBJ1-4, with D unresolved. V gave up 1 base and J gave up 5 bases, with 5 bases separating them. Germline values: CDR1 SGHTA, CDR2 FQGNSA. The CDR3 spans 13 residues. In nucleotides, the CDR3 is TGTGCCAGCAGCTTAGGCGGCAATGAAAAACTGTTTTTT. The encoded protein is CASSLGGNEKLFF.

This clone was counted once. The gene calls are TRBV7-2 and TRBJ1-1; D perhaps matches TRBD1 (5 bases). Trimming removed 3 bases at V and 3 bases at J, with 14 bases between. The CDR3 is 15 amino acids. The germline V gene encodes CDR1 SGHTA and CDR2 FQGNSA. The CDR3 bases are TGTGCCAGCAGCTTGCCGCCGGGGGGTTACACTGAAGCTTTCTTT. The encoded protein is CASSLPPGGYTEAFF.

The J gene is TRBJ2-1, the V gene TRBV7-2, with D maybe TRBD2 (5 bases). With 5 bases removed from V and 5 bases from J, the gap between germline ends came to 16 bases. The CDR3 loop spans 15 amino acids. Germline CDR1 is SGHTA and CDR2 is FQGNSA. The CDR3: CASSRSPRGHNEQFF. The CDR3 bases are TGTGCCAGCAGCCGTAGTCCCCGGGGTCACAATGAGCAGTTCTTC.

This clone was picked up a small number of times. This chain links TRBV7-5 with TRBJ2-1; the table's D call TRBD2 went unverified against the DNA. TRBV7-5 is reported as a pseudogene. The CDR3 runs to 16 residues. In DNA form, the CDR3 reads TGTGCCAGAAGCCAAGGACTGGCCCCCTCCTACAATGAGCAGTTCTTC. It specifies CARSQGLAPSYNEQFF.